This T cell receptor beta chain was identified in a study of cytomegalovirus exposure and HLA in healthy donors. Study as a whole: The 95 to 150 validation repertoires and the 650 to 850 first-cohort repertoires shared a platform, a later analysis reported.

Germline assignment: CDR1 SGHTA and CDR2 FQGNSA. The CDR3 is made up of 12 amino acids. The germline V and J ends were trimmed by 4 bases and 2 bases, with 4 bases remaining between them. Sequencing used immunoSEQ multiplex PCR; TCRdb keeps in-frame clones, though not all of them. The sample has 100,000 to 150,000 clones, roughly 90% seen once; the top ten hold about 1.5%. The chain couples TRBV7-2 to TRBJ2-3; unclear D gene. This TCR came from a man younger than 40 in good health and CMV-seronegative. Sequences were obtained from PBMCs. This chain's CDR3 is CASSSLTDTQYF. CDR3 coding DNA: TGTGCCAGCAGCTCCCTCACAGATACGCAGTATTTT.